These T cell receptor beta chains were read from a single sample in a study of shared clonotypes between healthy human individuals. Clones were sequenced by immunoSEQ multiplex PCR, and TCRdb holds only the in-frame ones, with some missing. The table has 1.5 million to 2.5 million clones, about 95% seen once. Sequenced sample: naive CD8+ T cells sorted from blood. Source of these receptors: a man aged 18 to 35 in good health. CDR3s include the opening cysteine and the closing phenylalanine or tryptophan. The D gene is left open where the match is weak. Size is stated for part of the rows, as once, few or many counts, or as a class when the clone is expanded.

CASSQTSTEAFF TGTGCCAGCAGCCAAACGAGCACTGAAGCTTTCTTT - TRBJ1-1 TRBV2 -
CASSLDSVATEAFF TGTGCCAGCAGCTTGGACAGTGTTGCCACTGAAGCTTTCTTT - TRBJ1-1 TRBV5-6 once
CASSWTNTEAFF TGTGCCAGCAGCTGGACCAACACTGAAGCTTTCTTT - TRBJ1-1 TRBV7-9 -
CASSLSLAGATDTQYF TGTGCCAGCAGCTTATCATTAGCCGGGGCCACAGATACGCAGTATTTT - TRBJ2-3 TRBV11-2 -
CASSERGLQETQYF TGTGCCAGCAGTGAGCGGGGACTGCAAGAGACCCAGTACTTC - TRBJ2-5 TRBV6-1 -
CASSQRTGGTYEQYF TGCGCCAGCAGCCAGCGGACAGGGGGAACCTACGAGCAGTACTTC TRBD1 TRBJ2-7 TRBV4-3 -
CASSHRQGVDYGYTF TGCGCCAGCAGCCACCGACAGGGGGTAGACTATGGCTACACCTTC TRBD1 TRBJ1-2 TRBV4-3 -
CASSQFLAGGEGSTDTQYF TGCGCCAGCAGCCAATTCCTAGCGGGAGGCGAGGGGAGCACAGATACGCAGTATTTT TRBD2 TRBJ2-3 TRBV4-3 -
CASSLEGGTETQYF TGTGCCAGCAGCTTGGAGGGGGGGACGGAGACCCAGTACTTC - TRBJ2-5 TRBV5-6 -
CAIPLSRGSYEQYF TGTGCCATCCCATTGTCAAGGGGCTCCTACGAGCAGTACTTC - TRBJ2-7 TRBV6-1 -
CASLGLAGGPLVEQFF TGTGCCAGCTTGGGACTAGCGGGAGGGCCCTTAGTTGAGCAGTTCTTC TRBD2 TRBJ2-1 TRBV7-9 -
CASRMDTLNTEAFF TGTGCCAGCAGGATGGACACACTGAACACTGAAGCTTTCTTT - TRBJ1-1 TRBV6-4 -
CAWSGGVAVNQPQHF TGTGCCTGGAGTGGGGGCGTGGCAGTCAATCAGCCCCAGCATTTT - TRBJ1-5 TRBV30 once
CASSPPDRPYEQYF TGTGCCAGCAGCCCCCCCGACAGGCCTTACGAGCAGTACTTC - TRBJ2-7 TRBV5-4 once
CASSLDPPVAGGRDEQYF TGTGCCAGCAGCTTGGATCCCCCTGTAGCGGGGGGCCGGGACGAGCAGTACTTC TRBD2 TRBJ2-7 TRBV5-5 -
CASSLGEPGAGELFF TGTGCCAGCAGCTTGGGGGAACCGGGGGCCGGGGAGCTGTTTTTT - TRBJ2-2 TRBV11-2 -
CAITGSYEGGDGYTF TGTGCCATCACCGGATCATATGAAGGGGGCGATGGCTACACCTTC TRBD1 TRBJ1-2 TRBV10-3 -
CASSLPGEGYYEQYF TGTGCCAGCAGTTTACCAGGGGAAGGTTACTACGAGCAGTACTTC - TRBJ2-7 TRBV28 -
CASSEPIQGQRYEQYF TGTGCCAGCAGCGAGCCCATACAGGGGCAACGCTACGAGCAGTACTTC TRBD1 TRBJ2-7 TRBV7-9 -
CASSPSGAPYEQYF TGTGCCAGCAGCCCTAGCGGGGCCCCCTACGAGCAGTACTTC TRBD2 TRBJ2-7 TRBV5-4 -
CASSEGHLEGSYNSPLHF TGTGCCAGCAGTGAGGGTCACCTCGAGGGGTCCTATAATTCACCCCTCCACTTT - TRBJ1-6 TRBV6-1 -
CASSLELAGGFVPPYNEQFF TGTGCCAGCAGCTTAGAGCTAGCGGGAGGGTTCGTTCCTCCCTACAATGAGCAGTTCTTC TRBD2 TRBJ2-1 TRBV11-2 -
CASRGDTYQPQHF TGTGCCAGCAGGGGGGACACCTATCAGCCCCAGCATTTT - TRBJ1-5 TRBV6-1 -
CASSSEDRDPQETQYF TGTGCCAGCAGCTCCGAGGACAGAGACCCACAAGAGACCCAGTACTTC - TRBJ2-5 TRBV11-1 once
CASSQRQSLYEQYF TGCGCCAGCAGCCAAAGGCAGTCGCTCTACGAGCAGTACTTC - TRBJ2-7 TRBV4-1 -
CASSLDLSGRAHEQFF TGTGCCAGCAGCTTAGATCTGTCCGGGAGGGCCCATGAGCAGTTCTTC TRBD2 TRBJ2-1 TRBV11-2 -
CAISDSQMSTGELFF TGTGCCATCAGTGACAGCCAGATGAGCACCGGGGAGCTGTTTTTT - TRBJ2-2 TRBV10-3 few
CASSRLAGSYNEQFF TGCGCCAGCAGCCGCCTAGCGGGCTCCTACAATGAGCAGTTCTTC TRBD2 TRBJ2-1 TRBV4-1 -
CASKDLAQNIQYF TGTGCCAGTAAGGACCTAGCACAAAACATTCAGTACTTC - TRBJ2-4 TRBV19 -
CASSESEGGGYTF TGCGCCAGCAGTGAGTCGGAGGGCGGCGGCTACACCTTC - TRBJ1-2 TRBV10-1 -
CASSFSTSGGYEQYF TGTGCCAGCAGCTTTTCGACTAGCGGGGGCTACGAGCAGTACTTC TRBD2 TRBJ2-7 TRBV11-2 -
CASSLLGQPSTDTQYF TGTGCCAGCAGTTTACTAGGACAGCCTAGCACAGATACGCAGTATTTT - TRBJ2-3 TRBV27 -
CASSYPDSAGYTF TGTGCCAGCAGTTACCCGGACAGCGCTGGCTACACCTTC - TRBJ1-2 TRBV6-5 once
CASSPDRTEAFF TGTGCCAGCAGCCCCGACAGAACTGAAGCTTTCTTT - TRBJ1-1 TRBV7-9 -
CASSLYTRNEQFF TGTGCCAGCAGTTTGTACACCCGCAATGAGCAGTTCTTC - TRBJ2-1 TRBV27 -
CASSKETSSYEQYF TGTGCCAGCAGCAAGGAAACATCGTCCTACGAGCAGTACTTC - TRBJ2-7 TRBV21-1 -
CASSLAPGPYNEQFF TGTGCTAGCAGCTTAGCCCCGGGTCCCTACAATGAGCAGTTCTTC - TRBJ2-1 TRBV7-7 -
CASSSKTGWTAPDTQYF TGTGCCAGCAGCTCCAAGACAGGTTGGACGGCCCCAGATACGCAGTATTTT - TRBJ2-3 TRBV13 once
CASSIDWAGGTEAFF TGTGCCAGTAGTATAGATTGGGCAGGCGGGACTGAAGCTTTCTTT - TRBJ1-1 TRBV19 few
CASSQKGSGGSDEQFF TGCGCCAGCAGCCAAAAAGGAAGCGGGGGGTCGGATGAGCAGTTCTTC TRBD2 TRBJ2-1 TRBV4-1 -
CASSIIENTEAFF TGTGCCAGTAGTATAATAGAGAACACTGAAGCTTTCTTT - TRBJ1-1 TRBV19 -
CASSLMKGQGGDGYTF TGCGCCAGCAGCTTAATGAAGGGACAGGGAGGAGATGGCTACACCTTC TRBD1 TRBJ1-2 TRBV5-1 -
CASPKSDRLSYEQYF TGTGCCAGCCCGAAGAGCGACAGGCTCTCCTACGAGCAGTACTTC - TRBJ2-7 TRBV2 once
CASSEEGDFNEKLFF TGTGCCAGCAGTGAAGAGGGCGACTTTAATGAAAAACTGTTTTTT - TRBJ1-4 TRBV25-1 -
CAYNVGPVSYEQYF TGTGCCTATAACGTCGGACCCGTCTCCTACGAGCAGTACTTC - TRBJ2-7 TRBV30 -
CASSPGGPEAFF TGTGCCAGCTCACCAGGGGGCCCTGAAGCTTTCTTT - TRBJ1-1 TRBV18 -
CASSELGGATEKLFF TGTGCCAGCAGTGAATTGGGAGGGGCAACAGAAAAACTGTTTTTT - TRBJ1-4 TRBV6-1 -
CASSLDLAGGGEQYF TGCGCCAGCAGCTTGGATTTGGCTGGCGGGGGGGAACAGTACTTC TRBD2 TRBJ2-7 TRBV5-1 -
CAISPRGAYEQYF TGTGCCATCAGCCCCCGGGGGGCCTACGAGCAGTACTTC TRBD2 TRBJ2-7 TRBV10-3 few
CASSLGPTSTDTQYF TGTGCCAGCAGCTTAGGTCCCACTAGCACAGATACGCAGTATTTT - TRBJ2-3 TRBV11-2 -